This passage covers 22 T cell receptor beta chains from one sample sequenced in a study of blood T cell repertoires in COVID-19. Profiling relied on immunoSEQ multiplex PCR, and the TCRdb table lists in-frame clones only, not all of them. The sample lists around 110,000 clones, about 80% occurring once. The sequenced sample consisted of peripheral blood. These TCRs come from a man in his 70s with active or convalescent COVID-19.

The rearrangement joins TRBV10-3 to TRBJ1-1, with D tentatively TRBD1 (6 bases). From germline, CDR1 is ENHRY and CDR2 SYGVKD. V lost 10 bases and J 1 base, leaving 13 bases between the germline ends. The CDR3 loop spans 13 amino acids. DNA of the CDR3: TGTGCCACCACAGGGTTAGAGAACACTGAAGCTTTCTTT. It encodes CATTGLENTEAFF.

V usage is TRBV2 and J usage is TRBJ1-2; 9 bases are shared with TRBD1. The CDR3 is 14 amino acids. J gave up 2 bases and V 6 bases, and 4 bases lay outside the gene matches. Germline CDR1 and CDR2: SNHLY and FYNNEI. The CDR3 DNA follows: TGTGCCAGCAGCAGACAGGGGGGAAACTATGGCTACACCTTC. Its translation is CASSRQGGNYGYTF.

The J gene is TRBJ2-5, the V gene TRBV6-2 or TRBV6-3; D might be TRBD1 (5 bases). This CDR3 has 14 residues. Germline V gene sequence: CDR1 MNHEY, CDR2 SVGEGT. With 0 bases removed from V and 7 bases from J, the gap between germline ends came to 12 bases. CDR3 in amino acids: CASSYSNGRGTQYF. The CDR3, as DNA: TGTGCCAGCAGTTACTCGAATGGAAGGGGGACCCAGTACTTC.

The chain has TRBV7-9 and TRBJ2-3; TRBD2 aligns across 10 bases. V lost 5 bases and J lost 5; bases outside the gene matches: 7. Germline V gives CDR1 SEHNR, CDR2 FQNEAQ (reference sequence). The CDR3 consists of 15 residues. CDR3 loop: CASSNSGGAGDTQYF. The CDR3 DNA sequence: TGTGCCAGCAGCAACAGCGGGGGGGCAGGAGATACGCAGTATTTT.

The rearrangement joins TRBV4-2 to TRBJ2-1; 16 nucleotides agree with TRBD2. Germline CDR1 and CDR2: LGHNA and YNFKEQ. V lost 5 bases, J lost 6 bases, and 10 bases stayed unmatched. The length of the CDR3 is 18 residues. For the CDR3, the DNA is TGTGCCAGCAGCACCGGGACTAGCGGGGGGGCCAAAATCAATGAGCAGTTCTTC. This encodes CASSTGTSGGAKINEQFF.

The CDR3 DNA reads TGTGCCAGTAGCCGGATAGCAGACAGGGTGAACACTGAAGCTTTCTTT. Its translation: CASSRIADRVNTEAFF. J is TRBJ1-1 and V is TRBV19; TRBD1 matches at 7 bases. The CDR3 is made up of 16 amino acids. The ends lost 6 bases at V and 0 bases at J; junction bases unmatched: 10. Germline CDR1 is LNHDA and CDR2 is SQIVND (reference sequence).

This chain uses TRBV19 with TRBJ2-3; weak D call: TRBD1 (5 bases). Per the germline V gene, CDR1 is LNHDA and CDR2 is SQIVND (reference sequence). V was pared by 4 bases and J by 3 bases, with 20 bases between. The CDR3 is 17 amino acids. The CDR3, as DNA: TGTGCCAGTAGTACCCAGGGTATGGTGGCAGGTACAGATACGCAGTATTTT. Translating gives CASSTQGMVAGTDTQYF. The whole variable domain, filled in from reference TRBV19 and TRBJ2-3, reads DGGITQSPKYLFRKEGQNVTLSCEQNLNHDAMYWYRQDPGQGLRLIYYSQIVNDFQKGDIAEGYSVSREKKESFPLTVTSAQKNPTAFYLCASSTQGMVAGTDTQYFGPGTRLTVL.

The genes are TRBV7-9 and TRBJ1-1; D may be TRBD1 (5 bases). V was clipped by 0 bases and J by 7 bases, with 9 bases between them. From germline, CDR1 is SEHNR and CDR2 FQNEAQ (reference sequence). The CDR3 loop spans 13 amino acids. CDR3 loop: CASSLAETVEAFF. The CDR3 nucleotides are TGTGCCAGCAGCTTAGCGGAGACAGTTGAAGCTTTCTTT.

The chain employs TRBV19 and TRBJ2-5; 11 nucleotides match TRBD2. This CDR3 has 16 amino acids. Germline-derived CDR1 and CDR2 are LNHDA and SQIVND (reference sequence). The trim removed 3 bases at V and 5 bases at J, leaving 8 bases unmatched. The CDR3 protein is CASSIDSGGAFETQYF. CDR3 nucleotide sequence: TGTGCCAGTAGTATCGATAGCGGGGGGGCTTTTGAGACCCAGTACTTC.

The chain employs TRBV7-8 and TRBJ2-3; 7 bases are shared with TRBD1. V gave up 1 base and J gave up 6 bases; unmatched junction bases: 7. Per germline, CDR1 SGHVS and CDR2 FQNEAQ. This CDR3 has 15 amino acids. The CDR3: CASSLDRGIWDTQYF. In DNA, the CDR3 is TGTGCCAGCAGCTTAGACAGGGGCATTTGGGATACGCAGTATTTT.

The DNA for the CDR3 is TGTGCCAGCAGCTATAGCGGGGCAGCCTACGAGCAGTACTTC. It specifies CASSYSGAAYEQYF. The rearrangement links TRBV7-2 to TRBJ2-7; TRBD2 aligns across 8 bases. Per germline, CDR1 SGHTA and CDR2 FQGNSA. The CDR3 is 14 residues long. J gave up 2 bases and V 4 bases, and 4 bases lay outside the gene matches.

This CDR3 is CASSLEGANEQFF. In DNA form, the CDR3 reads TGTGCCAGCAGTTTGGAGGGGGCTAATGAGCAGTTCTTC. This chain links TRBV12-3 or TRBV12-4 with TRBJ2-1; perhaps TRBD1 as D (7 bases). The CDR3 length is 13 residues. Trimming shortened V by 3 bases and J by 7 bases, and 10 bases separated the two germline ends.

The chain combines TRBV18 with TRBJ1-1, with 7 bases fitting TRBD1. Trimming cost V 0 bases and J 0 bases; bases outside gene matches: 1. Germline loops: CDR1 KGHSH, CDR2 LQKENI. CDR3 length: 15 residues. Written as DNA, the CDR3 is TGTGCCAGCTCACCACCCGGGACAGTGAACACTGAAGCTTTCTTT. Translated: CASSPPGTVNTEAFF.

This clone turned up a few times. The rearrangement uses TRBV13 and TRBJ2-2, with 9 bases that match TRBD2. Germline CDR1 is PRHDT and CDR2 is FYEKMQ (reference sequence). With 4 bases clipped from V and 0 bases from J, the junction kept 6 bases outside the gene matches. This CDR3 region has 17 residues. The chain's CDR3 is CASSSLRLAANTGELFF. Here the CDR3 DNA reads TGTGCCAGCAGCTCCCTCCGACTAGCGGCGAACACCGGGGAGCTGTTTTTT.

The chain uses TRBV6-5 and TRBJ2-7, with 9 bases identical to TRBD1. CDR3 length: 14 amino acids. V lost 6 bases to trimming and J lost 4 bases; unmatched junction nucleotides: 7. From germline, CDR1 is MNHEY and CDR2 SVGAGI. CDR3 in amino acids: CASRAPGQGYEQYF. The CDR3 region has the DNA TGTGCCAGCAGGGCACCGGGACAGGGTTACGAGCAGTACTTC.

Comments on this clone: The junction differs from germline at one of its ends, possibly a read error. The chain is built from TRBV7-2 and TRBJ2-7; perhaps TRBD2 as D (6 bases). CDR1 SGHTA and CDR2 FQGNSA come from the germline V gene. This CDR3 comprises 13 residues. CDR3: CASSLARAEDAYF. As DNA, the CDR3 is TGTGCCAGCAGCCTAGCGAGGGCGGAAGATGCGTACTTC.

This chain uses TRBV7-3 with TRBJ2-7, with 12 positions matching TRBD1. The CDR3 sequence is 17 residues long. The V gene end was trimmed by 1 base and the J gene end by 3 bases; junction bases not matched to a gene: 7. Germline V lookup: CDR1 SGHTA, CDR2 FQGTGA. For the CDR3, the DNA is TGTGCCAGCAGCTTAAAAGGGGGACAGGGGGCCTACTACGAGCAGTACTTC. It specifies CASSLKGGQGAYYEQYF.

This clone was observed a handful of times. The chain recombines TRBV28 with TRBJ1-5, with TRBD1 identical over 7 bases. The CDR3 contains 15 residues. The V gene's germline CDR1 is MDHEN and CDR2 SYDVKM. The trim removed 5 bases at V and 6 bases at J, leaving 10 bases unmatched. The CDR3 nucleotides read TGTGCCAGCAGTCCTACGCGACAGGGTTCTCAGCCCCAGCATTTT. Encoded protein: CASSPTRQGSQPQHF.

The chain employs TRBV4-3 and TRBJ1-2, with D unclear. Germline V gene sequence: CDR1 LGHNA, CDR2 YSLEER. V lost 0 bases and J 4 bases, leaving 9 bases between the germline ends. CDR3 length equals 14 residues. The CDR3 nucleotides are TGCGCCAGCAGCCAAGAAGCGATCGGCTATGGCTACACCTTC. Residues: CASSQEAIGYGYTF.

This chain joins TRBV28 and TRBJ1-4; 8 nucleotides align to TRBD1. The CDR3 is 14 residues long. Germline CDR1 reads MDHEN; CDR2 reads SYDVKM. Trimming removed 5 bases from V and 5 bases from J; junction bases left unmatched: 4. DNA of the CDR3: TGTGCCAGCAGTCGACAGGGGACGAATGAAAAACTGTTTTTT. Translating it yields CASSRQGTNEKLFF.

J is TRBJ2-3 and V is TRBV7-9; 10 nucleotides match TRBD2. The J segment lost 3 bases and the V segment lost 5 bases, leaving 5 bases of the junction unmatched. The CDR3 runs to 15 residues. Germline values: CDR1 SEHNR, CDR2 FQNEAQ (reference sequence). CDR3 sequence reads: CASSPSGGGTDTQYF. CDR3 nucleotides: TGTGCCAGCAGCCCTAGCGGGGGAGGGACAGATACGCAGTATTTT. Supplemented by reference TRBV7-9 and TRBJ2-3, the full variable domain reads DTGVSQNPRHKITKRGQNVTFRCDPISEHNRLYWYRQTLGQGPEFLTYFQNEAQLEKSRLLSDRFSAERPKGSFSTLEIQRTEQGDSAMYLCASSPSGGGTDTQYFGPGTRLTVL.

This clone appeared a single time. The chain recombines TRBV24-1 with TRBJ2-1, with 9 bases aligning to TRBD1. The V gene end was trimmed by 4 bases and the J gene end by 7 bases; junction bases not matched to a gene: 10. This CDR3 has 16 amino acids. Germline-derived CDR1 and CDR2 are KGHDR and SFDVKD. The DNA of the CDR3 is TGTGCCACCAGTGACCTTACAGGGGGCGCTGAAAATGAGCAGTTCTTC. Translation gives CATSDLTGGAENEQFF.